The rows below give T cell receptor beta chains drawn from one sample of a study of cytomegalovirus exposure and HLA in healthy donors. Libraries were prepared by immunoSEQ multiplex PCR; TCRdb keeps only in-frame clonotypes and omits some of them. The listing records around 36,000 clones. The sequencing sample was made of PBMCs. These receptors were taken from a woman in her 30s in good health and CMV-seropositive. Each CDR3 is given with its conserved first and last residue. The D gene is left open where the match is weak. Expanded clones are given a class, and other clones once, few, many or no size at all.

D: TRBD1; J: TRBJ1-1; V: TRBV25-1; size: NA; length: 14; CDR3: CASSPGGRGTEAFF; DNA: TGTGCCAGCAGTCCAGGGGGCCGGGGAACTGAAGCTTTCTTT
D: NA; J: TRBJ2-5; V: TRBV2; size: NA; length: 13; CDR3: CASTGTSQETQYF; DNA: TGTGCCAGCACCGGGACAAGCCAAGAGACCCAGTACTTC
D: NA; J: TRBJ2-7; V: TRBV4-1; size: NA; length: 16; CDR3: CASSQDYWQGPYEQYF; DNA: TGCGCCAGCAGCCAAGATTATTGGCAGGGCCCCTACGAGCAGTACTTC
D: TRBD1; J: TRBJ1-6; V: TRBV5-6; size: NA; length: 13; CDR3: CASRLGGSSPLHF; DNA: TGTGCCAGCAGGTTAGGGGGCAGTTCACCCCTCCACTTT
D: TRBD2; J: TRBJ2-2; V: TRBV9; size: NA; length: 16; CDR3: CASSVGSGGYTGELFF; DNA: TGTGCCAGCAGCGTAGGTAGCGGGGGCTACACCGGGGAGCTGTTTTTT
D: TRBD1; J: TRBJ1-4; V: TRBV7-9; size: NA; length: 16; CDR3: CASSFSGTGKNEKLFF; DNA: TGTGCCAGCAGCTTCTCTGGGACAGGGAAAAATGAAAAACTGTTTTTT
D: NA; J: TRBJ1-2; V: TRBV7-8; size: NA; length: 14; CDR3: CASSPAGFPYGYTF; DNA: TGTGCCAGCAGCCCAGCAGGGTTCCCCTATGGCTACACCTTC
D: NA; J: TRBJ1-6; V: TRBV7-2; size: NA; length: 14; CDR3: CASSLVQSNSPLHF; DNA: TGTGCCAGCAGCTTAGTACAGTCCAATTCACCCCTCCACTTT
D: NA; J: TRBJ2-6; V: TRBV5-6; size: NA; length: 17; CDR3: CASSLSPVISGANVLTF; DNA: TGTGCCAGCAGCTTGAGTCCGGTTATCTCTGGGGCCAACGTCCTGACTTTC
D: NA; J: TRBJ1-1; V: TRBV27; size: NA; length: 17; CDR3: CASSFLPPGHQNTEAFF; DNA: TGTGCCAGCAGTTTCCTCCCCCCGGGACACCAGAACACTGAAGCTTTCTTT
D: NA; J: TRBJ2-7; V: TRBV6-1; size: NA; length: 13; CDR3: CASKLALSYEQYF; DNA: TGTGCCAGCAAATTGGCCCTGTCCTACGAGCAGTACTTC
D: NA; J: TRBJ2-3; V: TRBV14; size: NA; length: 17; CDR3: CASSQVVGQRSTDTQYF; DNA: TGTGCCAGCAGCCAAGTAGTCGGACAGAGAAGCACAGATACGCAGTATTTT
D: NA; J: TRBJ2-3; V: TRBV9; size: NA; length: 16; CDR3: CASSGSSRGGTDTQYF; DNA: TGTGCCAGCAGCGGGTCCTCGCGGGGCGGCACAGATACGCAGTATTTT
D: TRBD1; J: TRBJ1-1; V: TRBV7-9; size: NA; length: 15; CDR3: CASSPSGQGTTEAFF; DNA: TGTGCCAGCAGCCCTTCCGGACAGGGGACCACTGAAGCTTTCTTT
D: NA; J: TRBJ2-1; V: TRBV27; size: NA; length: 18; CDR3: CASSLTRLRLASYNEQFF; DNA: TGTGCCAGCAGTCTTACCCGCCTGAGGCTAGCCTCCTACAATGAGCAGTTCTTC
D: TRBD2; J: TRBJ2-1; V: TRBV7-8; size: NA; length: 15; CDR3: CASSSGLAVSNEQFF; DNA: TGTGCCAGCAGCTCGGGACTAGCGGTTTCCAATGAGCAGTTCTTC
D: TRBD1; J: TRBJ1-2; V: TRBV28; size: NA; length: 15; CDR3: CASKTSGTGMYGYTF; DNA: TGTGCCAGCAAAACCTCCGGGACAGGGATGTATGGCTACACCTTC
D: NA; J: TRBJ2-5; V: TRBV27; size: NA; length: 13; CDR3: CASSLVAEETQYF; DNA: TGTGCCAGCAGTCTAGTGGCTGAAGAGACCCAGTACTTC
D: TRBD1; J: TRBJ2-5; V: TRBV10-3; size: NA; length: 13; CDR3: CAISQTGGETQYF; DNA: TGTGCCATCAGCCAGACAGGGGGGGAGACCCAGTACTTC
D: TRBD1; J: TRBJ2-7; V: TRBV11-3; size: NA; length: 15; CDR3: CASSLVGQGGGEQYF; DNA: TGTGCCAGCAGCTTAGTGGGACAGGGAGGTGGCGAGCAGTACTTC
D: NA; J: TRBJ2-7; V: TRBV7-9; size: NA; length: 17; CDR3: CASSLIPAGRTSYEQYF; DNA: TGTGCCAGCAGCTTAATCCCCGCGGGCAGAACATCCTACGAGCAGTACTTC
D: TRBD1; J: TRBJ2-6; V: TRBV6-4; size: NA; length: 16; CDR3: CASSVSGGSGANVLTF; DNA: TGTGCCAGCAGTGTATCAGGGGGCTCTGGGGCCAACGTCCTGACTTTC
D: TRBD1; J: TRBJ1-1; V: TRBV7-2; size: NA; length: 15; CDR3: CASSPEDRAKAEAFF; DNA: TGTGCCAGCAGCCCGGAGGACAGGGCAAAGGCTGAAGCTTTCTTT
D: NA; J: TRBJ2-1; V: TRBV5-1; size: NA; length: 16; CDR3: CASSSMDGSSYNEQFF; DNA: TGCGCCAGCAGCTCGATGGACGGGAGCTCCTACAATGAGCAGTTCTTC
D: NA; J: TRBJ1-4; V: TRBV7-9; size: medium-sized; length: 12; CDR3: CASGRGIGKLFF; DNA: TGTGCCAGCGGGAGGGGAATTGGAAAACTGTTTTTT
D: NA; J: TRBJ2-7; V: TRBV11-3; size: NA; length: 15; CDR3: CASSLGLDRFYEQYF; DNA: TGTGCCAGCAGCTTAGGGCTGGACAGATTCTACGAGCAGTACTTC